This T cell receptor beta chain was identified in a study of CD8 T cells in ankylosing spondylitis. Germline CDR1 is DFQATT and CDR2 is SNEGSKA (reference sequence). With 5 bases removed from V and 8 bases from J, the gap between germline ends came to 12 bases. The CDR3 covers 12 residues. TCRdb independently ran MiXCR on the 5' RACE reads; one entry per CDR3 protein. The table has around 230,000 distinct CDR3 sequences, approximately 9% seen once. The V gene is TRBV20-1, the J gene TRBJ2-2, with unresolved D. This receptor was identified in a male donor with ankylosing spondylitis or in good health (not recorded which). The sample consisted of blood, either unsorted or a sorted T cell fraction (not recorded which). The CDR3 reads CSAPGQPGELFF. The CDR3 DNA is TGCAGTGCTCCGGGCCAACCGGGGGAGCTGTTTTTT.